This is a list of T cell receptor beta chains from one sample in a study of cytomegalovirus exposure and HLA in healthy donors. This table comes from immunoSEQ multiplex PCR, and its TCRdb copy is limited to in-frame clones, with some not included. This table holds under 150,000 clones, 60% to 85% found once. Sequenced material: PBMCs. These receptors came from a young man in good health and CMV-seronegative. CDR3s include the opening cysteine and the closing phenylalanine or tryptophan. The D gene is left open where the match is weak. A clone size is listed for some rows: how often the clone was seen (once, few, many), or a class if it is expanded.

TGTGCCAGCAGCTTAGACATGGATGAAAAACTGTTTTTT,CASSLDMDEKLFF,TRBV7-9,NA,NA,TRBJ1-4,13
TGCAGCGTTCTAGCGGGGATGGGAGATACGCAGTATTTT,CSVLAGMGDTQYF,TRBV29-1,TRBD2,NA,TRBJ2-3,13
TGCGCCAGCAGCCCGGGACTAGCGGGAGGGCTTTCGTACGAGCAGTACTTC,CASSPGLAGGLSYEQYF,TRBV5-1,TRBD2,NA,TRBJ2-7,17
TGCGCCAGCAGCCAGCCGGGACAGGGGTACAATGAGCAGTTCTTC,CASSQPGQGYNEQFF,TRBV5-1,TRBD1,NA,TRBJ2-1,15
TGTGCCAGCAGTGAGACCGCCAAGCGGGAAAAACTGTTTTTT,CASSETAKREKLFF,TRBV6-1,NA,NA,TRBJ1-4,14
TGTGCCAGCAGTTTATACGGGTCCCAGCATTTT,CASSLYGSQHF,TRBV28,NA,once,TRBJ1-5,11
TGTGCCTGGAGGAGGCGGGGGGTCTACGAGCAGTACTTC,CAWRRRGVYEQYF,TRBV30,TRBD2,NA,TRBJ2-7,13
TGTGCTAGTGGCCCCGGGGACAGGGGGTGGAACAATCAGCCCCAGCATTTT,CASGPGDRGWNNQPQHF,TRBV12-5,TRBD1,NA,TRBJ1-5,17
TGTGCCAGCAGGCAAGAGACAGGGAGTTATGGCTACACCTTC,CASRQETGSYGYTF,TRBV6-1,TRBD1,NA,TRBJ1-2,14
TGTGCCAGCAGTAGCGGACTAGCGGGAGCCTACGAGCAGTACTTC,CASSSGLAGAYEQYF,TRBV6-6,TRBD2,NA,TRBJ2-7,15